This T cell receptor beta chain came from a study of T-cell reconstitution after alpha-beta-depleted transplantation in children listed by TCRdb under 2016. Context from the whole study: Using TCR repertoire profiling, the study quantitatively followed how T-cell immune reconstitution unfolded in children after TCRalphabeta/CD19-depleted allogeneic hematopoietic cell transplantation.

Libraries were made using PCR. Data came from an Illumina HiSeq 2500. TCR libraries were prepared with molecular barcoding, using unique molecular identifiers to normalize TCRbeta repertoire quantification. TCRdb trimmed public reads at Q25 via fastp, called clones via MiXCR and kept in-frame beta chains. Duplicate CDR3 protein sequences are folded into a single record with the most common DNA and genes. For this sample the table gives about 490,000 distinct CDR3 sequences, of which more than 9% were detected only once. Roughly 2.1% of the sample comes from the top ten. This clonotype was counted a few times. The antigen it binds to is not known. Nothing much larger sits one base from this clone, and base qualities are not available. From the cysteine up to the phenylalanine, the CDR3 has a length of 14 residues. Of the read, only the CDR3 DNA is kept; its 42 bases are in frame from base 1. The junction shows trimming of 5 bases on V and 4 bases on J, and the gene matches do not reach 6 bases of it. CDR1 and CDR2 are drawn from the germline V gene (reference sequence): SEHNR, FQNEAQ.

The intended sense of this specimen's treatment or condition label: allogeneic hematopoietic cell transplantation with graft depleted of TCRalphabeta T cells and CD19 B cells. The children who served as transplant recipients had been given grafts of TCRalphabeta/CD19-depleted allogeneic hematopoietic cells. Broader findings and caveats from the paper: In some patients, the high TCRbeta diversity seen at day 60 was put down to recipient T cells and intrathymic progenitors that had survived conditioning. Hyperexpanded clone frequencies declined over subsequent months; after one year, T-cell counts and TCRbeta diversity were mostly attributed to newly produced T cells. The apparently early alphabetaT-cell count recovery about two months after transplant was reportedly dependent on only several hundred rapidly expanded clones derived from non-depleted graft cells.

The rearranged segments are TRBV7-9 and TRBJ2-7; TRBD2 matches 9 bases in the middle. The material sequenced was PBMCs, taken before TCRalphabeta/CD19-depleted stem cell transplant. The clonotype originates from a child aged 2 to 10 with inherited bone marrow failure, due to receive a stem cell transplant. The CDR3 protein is CASSPREGRYEQYF. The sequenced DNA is TGTGCCAGCAGCCCGCGGGAGGGTAGGTACGAGCAGTACTTC.